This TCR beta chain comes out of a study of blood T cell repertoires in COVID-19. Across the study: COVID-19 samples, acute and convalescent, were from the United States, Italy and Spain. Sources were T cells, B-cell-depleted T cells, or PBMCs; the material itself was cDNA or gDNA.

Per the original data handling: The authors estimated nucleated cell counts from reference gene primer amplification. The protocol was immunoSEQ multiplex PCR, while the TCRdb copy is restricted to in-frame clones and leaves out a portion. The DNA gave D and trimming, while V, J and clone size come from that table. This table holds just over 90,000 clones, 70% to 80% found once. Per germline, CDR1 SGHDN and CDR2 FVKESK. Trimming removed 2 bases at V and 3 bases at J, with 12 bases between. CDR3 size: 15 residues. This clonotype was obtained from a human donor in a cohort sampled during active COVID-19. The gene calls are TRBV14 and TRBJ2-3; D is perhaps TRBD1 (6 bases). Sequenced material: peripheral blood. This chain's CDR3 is CASSQTGSITDTQYF. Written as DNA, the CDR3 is TGTGCCAGCAGCCAAACAGGGAGTATTACAGATACGCAGTATTTT.